These 20 T cell receptor beta chains were sequenced from one sample in a study of monozygotic twins with inflammatory bowel disease. From the 5' RACE reads, TCRdb lists one entry per CDR3 protein and no DNA. This sample's table has approximately 400,000 distinct CDR3 sequences. The sequencing sample was made of blood. The receptors originated from a human donor with ulcerative colitis or Crohn's disease, or a healthy co-twin of an affected twin (not recorded which).

This sequence joins TRBV5-5 and TRBJ2-7. CDR1 and CDR2 from the germline V gene are SGHKS and YYEKEE (reference sequence). The CDR3 is made up of 17 amino acids. The CDR3: CASSLLPQATSSYEQYF.

The J gene is TRBJ2-6, the V gene TRBV6-5; without DNA, the TCRdb call of TRBD1 cannot be checked. The germline V gene encodes CDR1 MNHEY and CDR2 SVGAGI. The CDR3 consists of 17 residues. CDR3: CASSYAPGISGANVLTF.

The chain joins TRBV29-1 to TRBJ2-7; TCRdb's D gene call, TRBD1, goes unchecked for lack of DNA. CDR3 length equals 11 residues. The germline CDR1 and CDR2 sequences are SQVTM and ANQGSEA. The CDR3 spells CSVGGGDEQYF.

The chain employs TRBV3-1 and TRBJ2-3; no DNA is available, so the TRBD1 call from TCRdb remains unchecked. Germline assignment: CDR1 LGHDT and CDR2 YNNKEL (reference sequence). The CDR3 spans 15 residues. This chain's CDR3 is CASSLSGHATDTQYF.

The CDR3 here is CASSSRSQHEQYF. The chain has TRBV11-2 and TRBJ2-7. The V gene's germline CDR1 is SGHAT and CDR2 FQNNGV. There are 13 residues in the CDR3.

This sequence joins TRBV5-6 and TRBJ2-1; TCRdb picks TRBD2, but there is no DNA to check that call. The CDR3 contains 14 residues. Germline loops: CDR1 SGHDT, CDR2 YYEEEE. This CDR3 is CASLTSGVNNEQFF. Combining the CDR3 with reference TRBV5-6 and TRBJ2-1 gives the whole variable domain DAGVTQSPTHLIKTRGQQVTLRCSPKSGHDTVSWYQQALGQGPQFIFQYYEEEERQRGNFPDRFSGHQFPNYSSELNVNALLLGDSALYLCASLTSGVNNEQFFGPGTRLTVL.

The V and J genes are TRBV6-2 or TRBV6-3 and TRBJ2-1; TCRdb's D call of TRBD2 is untestable without DNA. CDR1 is MNHEY, CDR2 SVGEGT, per germline. The CDR3 length is 16 residues. The CDR3 here is CATAFAPGTSRDEQFF.

The chain carries TRBV5-1 and TRBJ2-3. Germline V CDR1 and CDR2: SGHRS, YFSETQ. The CDR3 totals 13 residues. CDR3 region: CASSLARIDTQYF.

The rearrangement links TRBV2 to TRBJ1-5; the TCRdb call, TRBD1, lacks DNA for checking. The CDR3 has 16 amino acids. CDR1 and CDR2 (germline): SNHLY, FYNNEI. The CDR3 loop is CASSGPGPISNQPQHF.

The rearrangement joins TRBV24-1 to TRBJ2-2. The length of the CDR3 is 15 residues. Germline V lookup: CDR1 KGHDR, CDR2 SFDVKD. CDR3 region: CATSDGRSNTGELFF.

The CDR3 sequence is CASSLTTPRAPLHF. V usage is TRBV27 and J usage is TRBJ1-6; TCRdb outputs TRBD1, but without DNA this stays unchecked. Per the germline V gene, CDR1 is MNHEY and CDR2 is SMNVEV (reference sequence). This CDR3 spans 14 amino acids.

The genes are TRBV12-3 or TRBV12-4 and TRBJ2-2; TCRdb's assignment of TRBD1 cannot be checked, as there is no DNA. The CDR3 is made up of 15 amino acids. This CDR3 reads CASSRQGALTGELFF.

The chain recombines TRBV20-1 with TRBJ2-1; TCRdb's D call, TRBD1, is unchecked because there is no DNA. The germline V gene encodes CDR1 DFQATT and CDR2 SNEGSKA (reference sequence). CDR3 size: 14 residues. CDR3 residues: CSARGLGGRDEQFF.

V usage is TRBV28 and J usage is TRBJ2-7; TCRdb indicates TRBD2, and absent DNA this call remains unverified. This CDR3 spans 15 amino acids. Germline assignment: CDR1 MDHEN and CDR2 SYDVKM. CDR3 loop: CASSFRLAGGYEQYF.

The chain uses TRBV7-3 and TRBJ2-5; TCRdb's D call of TRBD2 is untestable without DNA. Germline values: CDR1 SGHTA, CDR2 FQGTGA. The CDR3 contains 15 residues. The CDR3 region is CASSSRGDPQETQYF.

V and J are TRBV5-6 and TRBJ2-7; as DNA is missing, the TRBD2 call by TCRdb cannot be tested. From germline, CDR1 is SGHDT and CDR2 YYEEEE. The CDR3 is 20 residues long. The CDR3 protein is CASSLGVSGLAGDLTYEQYF. The entire variable domain, with the rest obtained from reference TRBV5-6 and TRBJ2-7, is as follows: DAGVTQSPTHLIKTRGQQVTLRCSPKSGHDTVSWYQQALGQGPQFIFQYYEEEERQRGNFPDRFSGHQFPNYSSELNVNALLLGDSALYLCASSLGVSGLAGDLTYEQYFGPGTRLTVT.

J is TRBJ1-2 and V is TRBV4-3. Germline lookup yields CDR1 LGHNA and CDR2 YSLEER. The length of the CDR3 is 15 residues. The CDR3 spells CASSQDPIPNYGYTF.

The chain links TRBV7-6 to TRBJ2-5; TCRdb's D call, TRBD1, is unchecked because there is no DNA. Germline CDR1 reads SGHVS; CDR2 reads FNYEAQ. The CDR3 spans 14 residues. CDR3 in amino acids: CASSRGATPETQYF.

The chain carries TRBV11-1 and TRBJ2-1; TCRdb lists TRBD2, though no DNA is available to test this call. CDR3 size: 15 residues. Germline V gene data show CDR1 as SGHAT and CDR2 as FQDESV (reference sequence). The chain's CDR3 is CASSSGGSGNNEQFF.

J is TRBJ2-1 and V is TRBV5-6; TCRdb's D gene call, TRBD1, goes unchecked for lack of DNA. Germline lookup yields CDR1 SGHDT and CDR2 YYEEEE. The length of the CDR3 is 13 residues. The CDR3 sequence: CASSKDSINEQFF.